One sample yielded the 12 T cell receptor beta chains listed below, sequenced in a study of somatic mutations in cytotoxic T cells in rheumatoid arthritis. The repertoire was sequenced with immunoSEQ multiplex PCR; TCRdb's copy has only in-frame clones and lacks some. The table records approximately 18,000 clones, roughly 87% of them present only once. The specimen sequenced was CD8+ T cells sorted from blood. These receptor sequences come from an adult with rheumatoid arthritis.

This clone has more than one count but fewer than ten. The chain is built from TRBV6-4 and TRBJ2-2, with 13 bases fitting TRBD2. The CDR3 has 16 residues. Germline V lookup: CDR1 MRHNA, CDR2 SNTAGT. The ends lost 0 bases at V and 5 bases at J; junction bases unmatched: 0. The CDR3 coding sequence is TGTGCCAGCAGTGACTCGACTAGCGGGGGGACCGGGGAGCTGTTTTTT. Amino acid sequence: CASSDSTSGGTGELFF.

The chain couples TRBV29-1 to TRBJ1-2; possible D gene TRBD1, 5 bases. There are 17 residues in the CDR3. Between the trimmed V and J ends, which lost 0 bases and 0 bases, there was a span of 17 bases. Germline lookup yields CDR1 SQVTM and CDR2 ANQGSEA. The CDR3 DNA reads as TGCAGCGTTGAAGATCCTGGGGCCGACCCCCCTAACTATGGCTACACCTTC. It codes for CSVEDPGADPPNYGYTF.

The V and J genes are TRBV2 and TRBJ1-3; 7 nucleotides match TRBD1. The germline gives CDR1 SNHLY, CDR2 FYNNEI. Germline trimming cut 6 bases from V and 0 bases from J; bases unmatched to any gene: 17. The CDR3 extends over 19 amino acids. DNA of the CDR3: TGTGCCAGCAGGGGGTGGTGGGACAGTCCTGCCGCCTCTGGAAACACCATATATTTT. This sequence encodes CASRGWWDSPAASGNTIYF.

The CDR3 nucleotides read TGTGCCAGCAGCTTCTTCGGGGATACCGGGGAGCTGTTTTTT. The encoded protein is CASSFFGDTGELFF. The chain recombines TRBV5-6 with TRBJ2-2, with D perhaps matching TRBD2 (5 bases). The CDR3 spans 14 residues. CDR1 and CDR2 (germline): SGHDT, YYEEEE. With 2 bases removed from V and 5 bases from J, the gap between germline ends came to 10 bases.

This clone occurred once. The chain links TRBV28 to TRBJ1-5; D is possibly TRBD1 (5 bases). CDR3 length equals 14 residues. The V gene's germline CDR1 is MDHEN and CDR2 SYDVKM. Trimming shortened V by 3 bases and J by 0 bases, and 6 bases separated the two germline ends. The CDR3 spells CASSFRDSNQPQHF. The CDR3 nucleotides are TGTGCCAGCAGTTTCAGGGATAGCAATCAGCCCCAGCATTTT.

Here the CDR3 reads CASSQETASGANVLTF. Here the CDR3 DNA reads TGCGCCAGCAGCCAAGAGACAGCCTCTGGGGCCAACGTCCTGACTTTC. The genes are TRBV4-3 and TRBJ2-6, with D perhaps TRBD1 (5 bases). Trimming removed 0 bases at V and 0 bases at J, with 6 bases between. This CDR3 contains 16 residues. The germline CDR1 and CDR2 sequences are LGHNA and YSLEER.

In DNA form, the CDR3 reads TGTGCCAGCAGCTACTACGGGGGCCTTCAAGAGACCCAGTACTTC. It encodes CASSYYGGLQETQYF. The rearrangement links TRBV7-2 to TRBJ2-5, with D perhaps being TRBD1 or TRBD2 (6 bases each). Trimming took 4 bases from V and 2 from J, leaving 14 bases between them. Germline lookup yields CDR1 SGHTA and CDR2 FQGNSA. This CDR3 has 15 amino acids.

In this sample, this clone turned up a few times. V and J are TRBV6-4 and TRBJ2-6; D might be TRBD1 or TRBD2, each matching 5 bases. Between the trimmed V and J ends, which lost 3 bases and 0 bases, there was a span of 12 bases. Germline V gives CDR1 MRHNA, CDR2 SNTAGT. The CDR3 has 17 amino acids. CDR3 bases: TGTGCCAGCAGTGAAGGGACGGCGAGCTCTGGGGCCAACGTCCTGACTTTC. It is translated as CASSEGTASSGANVLTF.

The rearrangement uses TRBV13 and TRBJ2-5; 12 positions agree with TRBD2. Losses at the gene ends were 4 bases for V and 2 bases for J; bases not matched to a gene: 5. The CDR3 has 16 residues. CDR1 and CDR2 from the germline V gene are PRHDT and FYEKMQ (reference sequence). The CDR3, as DNA: TGTGCCAGCAGCTCAGGACTAGCGGGGACGCAAGAGACCCAGTACTTC. Protein product: CASSSGLAGTQETQYF.

The rearrangement uses TRBV7-8 and TRBJ2-3; tentatively, D is TRBD1 or TRBD2 (5 bases each). Deletions cut 6 bases from V and 4 bases from J, with 11 bases between. The CDR3 runs 13 residues. The germline CDR1 and CDR2 sequences are SGHVS and FQNEAQ. The CDR3 region is CASSYGTSDTQYF. The CDR3 DNA reads as TGTGCCAGCAGTTACGGGACCTCAGATACGCAGTATTTT.

The chain combines TRBV27 with TRBJ2-1; 11 bases align to TRBD2. The CDR3 is made up of 18 amino acids. CDR1 is MNHEY, CDR2 SMNVEV, per germline (reference sequence). J lost 8 bases, V lost 3 bases, and 15 bases had no gene match. CDR3 coding DNA: TGTGCCAGCAGTTTCTCCCCTAGCGGGGGGCGGGGCCAACATGAGCAGTTCTTC. It encodes CASSFSPSGGRGQHEQFF.

The V gene is TRBV27, the J gene TRBJ1-1, with D uncertain. The germline V gene has CDR1 MNHEY and CDR2 SMNVEV (reference sequence). V lost 6 bases and J lost 1, with 3 bases in between. The CDR3 is made up of 11 amino acids. For the CDR3, the DNA is TGTGCCAGCAGGAAGAACACTGAAGCTTTCTTT. Encoded protein: CASRKNTEAFF.